The 4 T cell receptor beta chains below all came from one sample that was sequenced in a study of blood T cell repertoires in COVID-19. Measured with immunoSEQ multiplex PCR; TCRdb has only the in-frame clones, and not every one. Of a few hundred thousand clones in the sample, roughly 90% were seen once. Sequences were obtained from peripheral blood. These receptors originate from a young man who had recovered from COVID-19.

This clone was detected only once. The chain combines TRBV7-8 with TRBJ2-7; no clear D gene. V was pared by 5 bases and J by 5 bases, with 16 bases between. The CDR3 has 14 residues. Germline CDR1 SGHVS, CDR2 FQNEAQ. CDR3 in DNA: TGTGCCAGCAGCCCACCCACCCGGTTGGACGAGCAGTACTTC. Its protein product is CASSPPTRLDEQYF. The variable domain in full, completed from reference TRBV7-8 and TRBJ2-7, reads GAGVSQSPRYKVAKRGQDVALRCDPISGHVSLFWYQQALGQGPEFLTYFQNEAQLDKSGLPSDRFFAERPEGSVSTLKIQRTQQEDSAVYLCASSPPTRLDEQYFGPGTRLTVT.

J is TRBJ1-2 and V is TRBV19, with D perhaps TRBD1 (6 bases). The germline CDR1 and CDR2 sequences are LNHDA and SQIVND (reference sequence). V was pared by 7 bases and J by 8 bases, with 20 bases between. The CDR3 is made up of 14 amino acids. CDR3 coding DNA: TGTGCCAGTACCCCCGACGGGGGGCGGGAGGGCTACACCTTC. Protein: CASTPDGGREGYTF.

The CDR3 protein is CASRSGETQYF. The CDR3 nucleotides read TGTGCCAGCCGTTCGGGGGAGACCCAGTACTTC. The rearrangement joins TRBV7-9 to TRBJ2-5; tentative D call: TRBD2 (5 bases). Germline assignment: CDR1 SEHNR and CDR2 FQNEAQ (reference sequence). Deletions cut 8 bases from V and 5 bases from J, with 9 bases between. The CDR3 totals 11 residues.

The chain uses TRBV7-9 and TRBJ1-2; D is ambiguous. The V end was cut by 10 bases, the J end by 3 bases, with 15 bases between. This CDR3 is built from 13 residues. Germline lookup yields CDR1 SEHNR and CDR2 FQNEAQ (reference sequence). As DNA, the CDR3 is TGTGCCACCCCGGGGAGCCGCGACTATGGCTACACCTTC. It yields the protein CATPGSRDYGYTF.